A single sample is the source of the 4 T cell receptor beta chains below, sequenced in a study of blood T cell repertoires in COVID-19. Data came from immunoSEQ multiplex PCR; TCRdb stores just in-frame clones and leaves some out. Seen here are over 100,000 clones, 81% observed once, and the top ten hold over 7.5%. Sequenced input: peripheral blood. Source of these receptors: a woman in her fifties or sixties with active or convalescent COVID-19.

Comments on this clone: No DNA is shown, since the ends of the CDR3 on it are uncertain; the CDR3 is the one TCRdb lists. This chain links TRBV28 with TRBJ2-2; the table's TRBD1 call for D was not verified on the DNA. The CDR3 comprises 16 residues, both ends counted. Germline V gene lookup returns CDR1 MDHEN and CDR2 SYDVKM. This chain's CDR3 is CASSPWTGRLPGSCFF.

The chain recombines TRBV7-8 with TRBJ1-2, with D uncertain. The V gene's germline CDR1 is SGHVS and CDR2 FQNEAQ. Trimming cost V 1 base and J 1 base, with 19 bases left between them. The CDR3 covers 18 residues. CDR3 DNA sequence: TGTGCCAGCAGCTTAGGGGAGGAGTTATATGGAATTAACTATGGCTACACCTTC. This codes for CASSLGEELYGINYGYTF.

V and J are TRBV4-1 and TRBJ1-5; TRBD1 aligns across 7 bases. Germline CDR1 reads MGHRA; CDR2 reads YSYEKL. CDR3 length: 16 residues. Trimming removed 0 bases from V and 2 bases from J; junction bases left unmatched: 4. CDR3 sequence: CASSQDPDRGNQPQHF. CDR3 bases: TGCGCCAGCAGCCAAGATCCCGACAGGGGCAATCAGCCCCAGCATTTT.

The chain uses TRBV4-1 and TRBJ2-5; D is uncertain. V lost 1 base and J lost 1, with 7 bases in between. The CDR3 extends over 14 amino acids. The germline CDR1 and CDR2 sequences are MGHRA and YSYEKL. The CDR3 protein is CASSQGRSQETQYF. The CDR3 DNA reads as TGCGCCAGCAGCCAAGGTAGATCCCAAGAGACCCAGTACTTC.